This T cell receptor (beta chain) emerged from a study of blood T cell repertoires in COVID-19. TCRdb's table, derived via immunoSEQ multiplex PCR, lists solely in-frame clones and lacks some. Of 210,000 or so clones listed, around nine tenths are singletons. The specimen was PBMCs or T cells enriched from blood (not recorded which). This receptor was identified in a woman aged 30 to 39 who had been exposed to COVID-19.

For the CDR3, the DNA is TGTGCCAGTAGTACCAGCGGGAGTCCCAGAGAGACCCAGTACTTC. Translated, it gives CASSTSGSPRETQYF. V is TRBV19 and J is TRBJ2-5; the match to TRBD2 covers 8 bases. Germline CDR1 reads LNHDA; CDR2 reads SQIVND (reference sequence). J was trimmed by 4 bases and V by 4 bases; bases with no gene match: 8. The CDR3 totals 15 residues.